The rows below give T cell receptor beta chains drawn from one sample of a study of regulatory T cells in long-lasting Graves disease. TCRdb reprocessed the multiplex PCR reads with MiXCR, giving one entry per CDR3 protein. Of about 310,000 distinct CDR3 sequences listed, roughly a fifth are singletons. Specimen: peripheral blood mononuclear cells (PBMCs), collected when the disease was refractory, from a patient treated with antithyroid drugs. The receptors stem from a female donor with Graves disease. The CDR3 runs from the conserved cysteine through the conserved F or W. D genes are given only for firm matches. The size entry is marked missing in some rows and otherwise reads once, few, many or a size class.

clone_size,j_call,v_call,d_call,cdr3_nt,cdr3_aa
-,TRBJ2-1,TRBV7-9,-,TGTGCCAGCATCTCGGGAAATGAGCAGTTCTTC,CASISGNEQFF
few,TRBJ1-6,TRBV20-1,-,TGCAGTGCAAAGGGAAATTATAATTCACCCCTCCACTTT,CSAKGNYNSPLHF
few,TRBJ2-7,TRBV5-1,TRBD1,TGCGCCAGCAGCTCGCGATCAGGGGGAACCTACGAGCAGTACTTC,CASSSRSGGTYEQYF
many,TRBJ1-1,TRBV3-1,-,TGTGCCAGCAGACAGGGCTGGAGCACTGAAGCTTTCTTT,CASRQGWSTEAFF
-,TRBJ2-6,TRBV6-1,-,TGTGCCAGCTCTCAGGGTTATGGGGCCAACGTCCTGACTTTC,CASSQGYGANVLTF
few,TRBJ2-2,TRBV6-2/TRBV6-3,-,TGTGCCAGCAGTGGGGGCCAGTCCGGGGAGCTGTTTTTT,CASSGGQSGELFF
many,TRBJ1-1,TRBV6-1,-,TGTGCCAGCAGTCACCGGGACAATGAAGCTTTCTTT,CASSHRDNEAFF
many,TRBJ1-5,TRBV28,-,TGTGCCAGCAGTCAAGCAGGGAATCAGCCCCAGCATTTT,CASSQAGNQPQHF
-,TRBJ1-2,TRBV28,-,TGCGCCAGCAGCCAAGGCCCGACCCTCTATGGCTACACCTTC,CASSQGPTLYGYTF
-,TRBJ1-1,TRBV4-1,-,TGCGCCAGCAGCCAAGATCTCGGAGGGGGGGCTTTCTTT,CASSQDLGGGAFF
many,TRBJ1-6,TRBV11-2,-,TGTGCCAGCAGTTCCTCCCCCGCGAGCTCCTATAATTCACCCCTCCACTTT,CASSSSPASSYNSPLHF
-,TRBJ2-5,TRBV6-1,-,TGTGCCACCCTTGACCAGTACTTC,CATLDQYF
many,TRBJ2-7,TRBV12-3/TRBV12-4,-,TGTGCCAGCACCACAGGGAGGAGCTCCTACGAGCAGTACTTC,CASTTGRSSYEQYF
-,TRBJ1-6,TRBV14,-,TGTGCCAGCAGCCAAAGTGGACAGATCCTGGAGTTT,CASSQSGQILEF
-,TRBJ2-5,TRBV27,-,TGTGCCAGCAGTCGCGGGACAGCCAAAGAGACCCAGTACTTC,CASSRGTAKETQYF
-,TRBJ1-5,TRBV28,-,TGTGCCAGCAGCCCCGTGCTATGGAATCAGCCCCAGCATTTT,CASSPVLWNQPQHF
few,TRBJ2-7,TRBV20-1,-,TGCAGTGCTACTTCCCCCCACTTAACCTACGAGCAGTACTTC,CSATSPHLTYEQYF
few,TRBJ2-5,TRBV6-2/TRBV6-3,-,TGTGCCAGCAGTTACCCCGGGCAGAGTGGGAAAGAGACCCAGTACTTC,CASSYPGQSGKETQYF
-,TRBJ2-3,TRBV6-5,TRBD1,TGTGCCAGCAGTTTCCTAAACCCCCCGGGACAGGAAGACCACCCTAGCACAGATACGCAGTATTTT,CASSFLNPPGQEDHPSTDTQYF
few,TRBJ1-3,TRBV5-1,-,TGCGCCAGCAGCTTGGAGACCGCTGGAAACACCATATATTTT,CASSLETAGNTIYF
few,TRBJ2-2,TRBV6-2/TRBV6-3,-,TGTGCCAGCACCCCCTCAATCTCGAACACCGGGGAGCTGTTTTTT,CASTPSISNTGELFF
many,TRBJ2-7,TRBV28,-,TGTGCCAGCAGTAGACGCTACGAGCAGTACTTC,CASSRRYEQYF
-,TRBJ1-6,TRBV20-1,-,TGCAGTGCTAGAGGACCGAGCTCCTATAATTCACCCCTCCACTTT,CSARGPSSYNSPLHF
many,TRBJ1-2,TRBV5-1,-,TGCGCCACCAAGGACCTACGAGGGGATGGCTACACCTTC,CATKDLRGDGYTF
many,TRBJ2-5,TRBV20-1,TRBD2,TGCAGTGCTAGAGTAGGAATGGGGCGGGAGCCAGAGACCCAGTACTTC,CSARVGMGREPETQYF